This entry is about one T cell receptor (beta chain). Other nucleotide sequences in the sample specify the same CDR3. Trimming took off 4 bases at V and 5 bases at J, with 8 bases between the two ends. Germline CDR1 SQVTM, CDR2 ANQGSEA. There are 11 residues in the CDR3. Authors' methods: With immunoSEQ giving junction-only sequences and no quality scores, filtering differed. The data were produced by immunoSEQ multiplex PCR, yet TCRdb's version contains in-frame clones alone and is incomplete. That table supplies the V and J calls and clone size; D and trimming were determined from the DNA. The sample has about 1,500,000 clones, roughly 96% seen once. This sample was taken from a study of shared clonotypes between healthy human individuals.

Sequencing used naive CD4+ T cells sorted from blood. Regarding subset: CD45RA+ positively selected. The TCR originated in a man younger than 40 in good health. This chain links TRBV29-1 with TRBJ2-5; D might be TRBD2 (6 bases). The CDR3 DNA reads TGCAGCGTTGGACTAGGGGAGACCCAGTACTTC. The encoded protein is CSVGLGETQYF.